Below, 28 T cell receptor beta chains from the same sample are listed, as sequenced in a study of beta chain features in type 1 diabetes. Expressed TCRB transcripts got sequenced, as all isolated RNA was reverse transcribed. The method was immunoSEQ multiplex PCR; TCRdb's version includes in-frame clones alone and lacks a portion of them. The sample holds hundreds of thousands of clones, less than 20% seen once. Material for sequencing was naive CD4+ T cells from blood. These receptors originate from a young man in good health.

The chain carries TRBV7-2 and TRBJ2-3; 7 bases line up with TRBD2. This CDR3 is built from 12 residues. Germline lookup yields CDR1 SGHTA and CDR2 FQGNSA. Losses at the gene ends were 3 bases for V and 11 bases for J; bases not matched to a gene: 5. CDR3 sequence (DNA): TGTGCCAGCAGCTTCTCGCGGGAGTGGCAGTATTTT. Protein: CASSFSREWQYF.

This rearrangement joins TRBV4-2 to TRBJ2-7, with D maybe TRBD1 (6 bases). Trimming cost V 1 base and J 6 bases, with 7 bases left between them. CDR1 and CDR2 from the germline V gene are LGHNA and YNFKEQ. The CDR3 spans 12 residues. The CDR3 protein is CASSQGRGEQYF. The DNA of the CDR3 is TGTGCCAGCAGCCAAGGCAGGGGCGAGCAGTACTTC.

The chain recombines TRBV7-9 with TRBJ2-3; TRBD2 matches at 7 bases. Trimming removed 3 bases from V and 5 bases from J; junction bases left unmatched: 14. The CDR3 has 17 amino acids. Germline values: CDR1 SEHNR, CDR2 FQNEAQ (reference sequence). The CDR3 sequence: CASSFLRERGLGDTQYF. CDR3 nucleotide sequence: TGTGCCAGCAGCTTTCTTAGGGAGCGGGGTCTGGGAGATACGCAGTATTTT.

The chain joins TRBV2 to TRBJ2-3; tentative D call: TRBD2 (5 bases). The length of the CDR3 is 14 residues. CDR1 and CDR2 (germline): SNHLY, FYNNEI. Trimming cost V 6 bases and J 8 bases, with 18 bases left between them. The CDR3 spells CASSLSGVGGTQYF. Here the CDR3 DNA reads TGTGCCAGCAGCCTCAGCGGAGTCGGAGGTACGCAGTATTTT.

In its sample, this clone was seen a few times. This chain uses TRBV6-6 with TRBJ1-1, with D possibly being TRBD1 (5 bases). CDR3 length: 14 residues. Germline V CDR1 and CDR2: MNHNY, SVGAGI (reference sequence). The V and J ends lost 0 bases and 4 bases respectively, with 9 bases between them. CDR3 loop: CASSYSGGSTEAFF. The CDR3 DNA is TGTGCCAGCAGTTACTCTGGGGGGTCCACTGAAGCTTTCTTT.

This sequence joins TRBV6-5 and TRBJ2-5, with D unclear. Germline V CDR1 and CDR2: MNHEY, SVGAGI. V was trimmed by 6 bases and J by 3 bases, leaving 2 bases between them. This CDR3 comprises 10 residues. CDR3: CASRKETQYF. CDR3 bases: TGTGCCAGCAGAAAAGAGACCCAGTACTTC.

This chain joins TRBV5-1 and TRBJ2-1; D perhaps matches TRBD1 (7 bases). The CDR3 has 16 amino acids. V was cut by 4 bases and J by 1 base, with 15 bases left in between. CDR1 is SGHRS and CDR2 is YFSETQ in the germline V gene. The CDR3, as DNA: TGCGCCAGCAGCGGGAGCCCAGGGGGGTCCTACAATGAGCAGTTCTTC. Amino acid sequence: CASSGSPGGSYNEQFF. Full variable domain (missing parts from reference TRBV5-1 and TRBJ2-1): KAGVTQTPRYLIKTRGQQVTLSCSPISGHRSVSWYQQTPGQGLQFLFEYFSETQRNKGNFPGRFSGRQFSNSRSEMNVSTLELGDSALYLCASSGSPGGSYNEQFFGPGTRLTVL.

This chain joins TRBV5-6 and TRBJ2-7; 10 bases line up with TRBD2. The CDR3 loop spans 15 amino acids. Trimming at V came to 7 bases and at J to 3 bases, leaving 10 bases not matched to a gene. The germline CDR1 and CDR2 sequences are SGHDT and YYEEEE. DNA for the CDR3: TGTGCCAGCCGGCTAGCGGGAGCCGAACACTACGAGCAGTACTTC. Translating it yields CASRLAGAEHYEQYF.

This chain links TRBV6-1 with TRBJ1-2, with TRBD1 as a possible D gene (6 bases). Trimming shortened V by 0 bases and J by 8 bases, and 13 bases separated the two germline ends. CDR1 is MNHNS and CDR2 is SASEGT in the germline V gene. There are 14 residues in the CDR3. The CDR3 region is CASSEAAGAPGYTF. Here the CDR3 DNA reads TGTGCCAGCAGTGAAGCGGCAGGGGCTCCCGGCTACACCTTC.

This clone occurred once. CDR3 in amino acids: CASSLVGLAATREQYF. CDR3 DNA sequence: TGTGCCAGCAGCTTAGTGGGACTAGCGGCCACCCGCGAGCAGTACTTC. The J gene is TRBJ2-7, the V gene TRBV7-2, with TRBD2 matching 11 bases. Losses at the gene ends were 1 base for V and 6 bases for J; bases not matched to a gene: 8. The CDR3 spans 16 residues. Germline lookup yields CDR1 SGHTA and CDR2 FQGNSA.

This rearrangement joins TRBV7-2 to TRBJ1-1; 8 positions agree with TRBD1. CDR1 SGHTA and CDR2 FQGNSA come from the germline V gene. V gave up 2 bases and J gave up 1 base; unmatched junction bases: 3. The CDR3 runs 15 residues. The CDR3 loop reads CASSLQGAQNTEAFF. The CDR3 coding sequence is TGTGCCAGCAGCTTACAGGGGGCCCAGAACACTGAAGCTTTCTTT.

This chain joins TRBV7-2 and TRBJ2-7; TRBD2 matches at 13 bases. CDR1 is SGHTA and CDR2 is FQGNSA in the germline V gene. The CDR3 runs to 15 residues. Unmatched junction bases numbered 4, after V lost 4 bases and J lost 4 bases. In nucleotides, the CDR3 is TGTGCCAGCAGCTCTTGGACTAGCGGGAGATACGAGCAGTACTTC. Its translation: CASSSWTSGRYEQYF.

The chain joins TRBV29-1 to TRBJ1-1; 10 bases are shared with TRBD1. The CDR3 has 15 amino acids. The V gene's germline CDR1 is SQVTM and CDR2 ANQGSEA. After removal of 5 bases from V and 3 bases from J, the junction contained 9 bases not matched to a gene. The CDR3 loop is CSVPKPGTGDTEAFF. The DNA of the CDR3 is TGCAGCGTTCCCAAACCCGGGACAGGGGACACTGAAGCTTTCTTT.

The CDR3 DNA reads TGTGCCACGGCCGGACAGGGCCAGTGGGAGACCCAGTACTTC. Residues: CATAGQGQWETQYF. The rearrangement uses TRBV15 and TRBJ2-5, with TRBD1 matching over 8 bases. V gave up 9 bases and J gave up 5 bases; unmatched junction bases: 11. CDR3 length: 14 amino acids. CDR1 LNHNV and CDR2 YYDKDF come from the germline V gene (reference sequence). The whole variable domain, filled in from reference TRBV15 and TRBJ2-5, reads DAMVIQNPRYQVTQFGKPVTLSCSQTLNHNVMYWYQQKSSQAPKLLFHYYDKDFNNEADTPDNFQSRRPNTSFCFLDIRSPGLGDTAMYLCATAGQGQWETQYFGPGTRLLVL.

In this sample, this clone turned up a few times. The chain couples TRBV7-3 to TRBJ2-7; D not resolved. The CDR3 has 15 amino acids. Germline CDR1 is SGHTA and CDR2 is FQGTGA. V was clipped by 2 bases and J by 7 bases, with 18 bases between them. The CDR3, as DNA: TGTGCCAGCAGCTTAGAGCCCGCTCTCTTTGGGGAGCAGTACTTC. Translating it yields CASSLEPALFGEQYF.

This clone was detected a few times. This chain connects TRBV15 to TRBJ1-1; 7 bases map to TRBD1. The V segment lost 1 base and the J segment 12 bases; nucleotides outside the gene matches: 11. CDR1 and CDR2 from the germline V gene are LNHNV and YYDKDF (reference sequence). The CDR3 totals 14 residues. The CDR3 protein is CATSRATYDRETFF. The CDR3, as DNA: TGTGCCACCAGCAGAGCCACTTATGACAGGGAGACTTTCTTT.

This clone was seen only a few times. The genes are TRBV29-1 and TRBJ1-1; D unclear. Germline lookup yields CDR1 SQVTM and CDR2 ANQGSEA. This CDR3 comprises 13 residues. The V and J ends lost 6 bases and 3 bases respectively, with 14 bases between them. The CDR3 loop is CSVTGRLYTEAFF. In DNA form, the CDR3 reads TGCAGCGTGACCGGACGGCTCTACACTGAAGCTTTCTTT. Full variable domain (rest looked up from reference TRBV29-1 and TRBJ1-1): SAVISQKPSRDICQRGTSLTIQCQVDSQVTMMFWYRQQPGQSLTLIATANQGSEATYESGFVIDKFPISRPNLTFSTLTVSNMSPEDSSIYLCSVTGRLYTEAFFGQGTRLTVV.

This clone showed up just a few times. The J gene is TRBJ2-1, the V gene TRBV23-1; D not resolved. TRBV23-1 qualifies as an ORF whose function is uncertain. V gave up 3 bases and J gave up 2 bases, with 14 bases separating them. The CDR3 is 16 residues long. The CDR3 region is CASSHPTHRTYNEQFF. DNA for the CDR3: TGCGCCAGCAGTCACCCCACGCACCGAACCTACAATGAGCAGTTCTTC.

The chain combines TRBV14 with TRBJ1-2, with D perhaps matching TRBD1 (6 bases). Germline V gene lookup returns CDR1 SGHDN and CDR2 FVKESK. The CDR3 is made up of 15 amino acids. Trimming shortened V by 1 base and J by 6 bases, and 15 bases separated the two germline ends. In DNA form, the CDR3 reads TGTGCCAGCAGCCAAGCCCGACAGGCGGGCAATGGCTACACCTTC. Amino acid sequence: CASSQARQAGNGYTF.

The chain recombines TRBV21-1 with TRBJ2-7; TRBD2 reflects the table's D call only, with no check against the DNA. TRBV21-1 is termed a pseudogene. The CDR3 has 13 amino acids. The CDR3 DNA follows: TGTGCCAGCGCTGAGGGAGTGGCAGCCGAGCAGTACTTC. This sequence encodes CASAEGVAAEQYF.

The chain recombines TRBV5-6 with TRBJ1-4, with D unresolved. Germline CDR1 SGHDT, CDR2 YYEEEE. V lost 1 base and J 4 bases, leaving 8 bases between the germline ends. This CDR3 comprises 14 residues. The CDR3 DNA reads as TGTGCCAGCAGCTTGTGGCAGCTTAATGAAAAACTGTTTTTT. Amino acids: CASSLWQLNEKLFF.

This clone was seen more than once but under ten times. The junction differs from germline at one of its ends, possibly a read error. V gene TRBV7-2 combines with J gene TRBJ2-5; TRBD2 matches 9 bases. The CDR3 is 16 residues long. Germline loops: CDR1 SGHTA, CDR2 FQGNSA. CDR3 coding DNA: TGTGCCAGCAGCTTAGGCCTAGCGGGGACAAAATTTGTTAAGAACTTC. As protein: CASSLGLAGTKFVKNF.

This clone was seen only a few times. The chain recombines TRBV7-2 with TRBJ1-2, with D unresolved. Germline CDR1 reads SGHTA; CDR2 reads FQGNSA. V lost 3 bases and J 4 bases, leaving 12 bases between the germline ends. This CDR3 has 14 amino acids. CDR3 nucleotides: TGTGCCAGCAGCTTCGGCAAAATTGGCTATGGCTACACCTTC. Amino acid sequence: CASSFGKIGYGYTF.

The chain employs TRBV28 and TRBJ1-2, with D perhaps matching TRBD1 (5 bases). Germline V CDR1 and CDR2: MDHEN, SYDVKM. The CDR3 is 14 amino acids. Trimming took off 3 bases at V and 6 bases at J, with 14 bases between the two ends. The CDR3 region is CASSFTGARNGYTF. Here the CDR3 DNA reads TGTGCCAGCAGTTTCACAGGTGCCAGGAATGGCTACACCTTC.

This clone showed up just a few times. The chain is built from TRBV12-5 and TRBJ2-7; possibly TRBD2 for D (6 bases). With 7 bases removed from V and 5 bases from J, the gap between germline ends came to 15 bases. The V gene's germline CDR1 is LGHNT and CDR2 FRNRAP. The CDR3 runs 13 residues. In DNA, the CDR3 is TGTGCTAGTGCCCTACAACTAGCCCACGAGCAGTACTTC. Encoded protein: CASALQLAHEQYF.

J is TRBJ1-2 and V is TRBV25-1; D is unresolved. Germline loops: CDR1 MGHDK, CDR2 SYGVNS. This CDR3 spans 14 amino acids. Trimming took off 6 bases at V and 12 bases at J, with 23 bases between the two ends. The CDR3 coding sequence is TGTGCCAGCAGCGCCACCGGACGACTTCCGAAACACACCTTC. It translates to CASSATGRLPKHTF.

With regard to this clone: Its ends do not fully match the called genes, so a read error is possible. The V call is TRBV6-1, the J call TRBJ2-5, with D possibly being TRBD1 (6 bases). Germline-derived CDR1 and CDR2 are MNHNS and SASEGT. This CDR3 comprises 15 residues. The chain's CDR3 is CAISEHDRPQETQYF. DNA for the CDR3: TGTGCCATCAGTGAACACGACAGGCCACAAGAGACCCAGTACTTC.

This clone has just a few counts. This chain uses TRBV7-3 with TRBJ2-3; no firm D call. The germline V and J ends were trimmed by 1 base and 1 base, with 3 bases remaining between them. Per the germline V gene, CDR1 is SGHTA and CDR2 is FQGTGA. The CDR3 extends over 13 amino acids. CDR3 coding DNA: TGTGCCAGCAGCTTAATTGGCACAGATACGCAGTATTTT. It specifies CASSLIGTDTQYF.